This entry describes one T cell receptor (beta chain). The antigen remains unidentified. After extraction with the RNeasy kit, about 0.45 to 1 ug of the RNA was reverse transcribed using random hexamers. The immunoSEQ assay covered 54 Vbeta and 13 Jbeta segments for CDR3. TCRdb re-called the immunoSEQ multiplex PCR reads through MiXCR, storing one row per CDR3 protein. The sample carries about 140,000 distinct CDR3 sequences, around 96% recorded once. The data were taken from a study of CD8 T cells in Susac syndrome. Study findings and constraints: The study conceded that relatively few individuals underwent its TCR sequencing and HLA analysis.

Sequencing of TCR beta was undertaken in CD8+ and CD4+ T cells derived from blood. V lost 4 bases, J lost 8 bases, and 13 bases lay in between. The CDR3 is made up of 13 amino acids. Germline CDR1 is KGHDR and CDR2 is SFDVKD. The sequence came from a human donor with multiple sclerosis. This chain joins TRBV24-1 and TRBJ1-2; no clear D gene. Sequenced material: CD4+ T cells from PBMCs. The CDR3 bases are TGTGCCACCAGTGAAGGCAGCTCGCGGGGCTACACCTTC. This sequence encodes CATSEGSSRGYTF.